This is a list of T cell receptor beta chains from one sample in a study of blood T cell repertoires in COVID-19. TCRdb's copy holds only in-frame clones and misses some; the assay was immunoSEQ multiplex PCR. The sample contains more than 150,000 clones, roughly four fifths of which appear only once. Sequenced material: PBMCs or T cells enriched from blood (not recorded which). The receptor set was obtained from a man in his forties who had recovered from COVID-19. CDR3s include the opening cysteine and the closing phenylalanine or tryptophan. The order of the fields is V gene, D gene, J gene, clone size, CDR3 DNA, CDR3 protein. D genes are given only for firm matches. The size entry is marked missing in some rows and otherwise reads once, few, many or a size class.

V: TRBV7-8; D: -; J: TRBJ2-1; size: few; DNA: TGTGCCAGCAGCTCTACTTTTACTTACAATGAGCAGTTCTTC; CDR3: CASSSTFTYNEQFF
V: TRBV7-8; D: -; J: TRBJ1-2; size: -; DNA: TGTGCCAGCAGCTCCGACAACCACTATGGCTACACCTTC; CDR3: CASSSDNHYGYTF
V: TRBV27; D: -; J: TRBJ1-2; size: -; DNA: TGTGCCAGCAGTAGATACTCGACAGGCTATGGCTACACCTTC; CDR3: CASSRYSTGYGYTF
V: TRBV12-3/TRBV12-4; D: TRBD1; J: TRBJ1-2; size: -; DNA: TGTGCCAGCAGTACAGGGGTCTGGGGCTACACCTTC; CDR3: CASSTGVWGYTF
V: TRBV4-1; D: TRBD2; J: TRBJ2-2; size: -; DNA: TGCGCCAGCAGCGAAAGGGCGATGAAGACTAGCGGGAGAACCGGGGAGCTGTTTTTT; CDR3: CASSERAMKTSGRTGELFF
V: TRBV18; D: -; J: TRBJ1-2; size: -; DNA: TGTGCCAGCTCCCCCGGTGGGGGCGGTAACTATGGCTACACCTTC; CDR3: CASSPGGGGNYGYTF
V: TRBV7-3; D: TRBD2; J: TRBJ2-2; size: once; DNA: TGTGCCAGCAGCTTAACCCCGGGAGGACCGAACACCGGGGAGCTGTTTTTT; CDR3: CASSLTPGGPNTGELFF
V: TRBV7-8; D: TRBD1; J: TRBJ1-2; size: -; DNA: TGTGCCAGCAGCTTAGTGTCCGGGACAGGGGGCGGGGGCTACACCTTC; CDR3: CASSLVSGTGGGGYTF
V: TRBV19; D: -; J: TRBJ2-3; size: -; DNA: TGTGCCAGTAGTATGGGCCTTCACCCTAGCACAGATACGCAGTATTTT; CDR3: CASSMGLHPSTDTQYF
V: TRBV7-2; D: TRBD1; J: TRBJ2-1; size: -; DNA: TGTGCCAGCAGCAGGGGACAGGGTCCCTACAATGAGCAGTTCTTC; CDR3: CASSRGQGPYNEQFF
V: TRBV13; D: TRBD2; J: TRBJ2-1; size: -; DNA: TGTGCCAGCAGCTTATCAGCGGGAGGGCCCAATGAGCAGTTCTTC; CDR3: CASSLSAGGPNEQFF
V: TRBV5-4; D: -; J: TRBJ2-2; size: -; DNA: TGTGCCAGCAGCTTCGACAGGAAAGGCACCGGGGAGCTGTTTTTT; CDR3: CASSFDRKGTGELFF
V: TRBV4-2; D: TRBD2; J: TRBJ2-2; size: -; DNA: TGTGCCAGCAGACCCGGGACTAGCGGGAGTGCGGGGGCCGGGGAGCTGTTTTTT; CDR3: CASRPGTSGSAGAGELFF
V: TRBV19; D: TRBD1; J: TRBJ1-2; size: -; DNA: TGTGCCAGTAGTACCCCGGAGGGGGCTTTGAACTATGGCTACACCTTC; CDR3: CASSTPEGALNYGYTF
V: TRBV28; D: TRBD1; J: TRBJ1-1; size: few; DNA: TGTGCCAGCACCGCTCCGGGACAGGGGGCCACTGAAGCTTTCTTT; CDR3: CASTAPGQGATEAFF
V: TRBV5-1; D: TRBD1; J: TRBJ2-2; size: -; DNA: TGCGCCAGCAGCAAAGGGACAGGGGTATCCACCGGGGAGCTGTTTTTT; CDR3: CASSKGTGVSTGELFF
V: TRBV15; D: TRBD1; J: TRBJ1-4; size: -; DNA: TGTGCCACCAGCAGCCCCTCCAACTCAGGACAGGGGGTTCATGAAAAACTGTTTTTT; CDR3: CATSSPSNSGQGVHEKLFF
V: TRBV9; D: -; J: TRBJ2-7; size: -; DNA: TGTGCCAGCAGCGTAGCTTCGGAGAGCGGAGGCGTACGGCAGTACTTC; CDR3: CASSVASESGGVRQYF
V: TRBV4-2; D: -; J: TRBJ2-7; size: -; DNA: TGTGCCAGCAGCCAACCGGGACCGGGAGTGGAGCAGTACTTC; CDR3: CASSQPGPGVEQYF
V: TRBV19; D: TRBD2; J: TRBJ2-1; size: -; DNA: TGTGCCAGTAGTACCGGGACTAGCGGGACCGATGAGCAGTTCTTC; CDR3: CASSTGTSGTDEQFF
V: TRBV29-1; D: -; J: TRBJ1-2; size: -; DNA: TGCAGCGTTGAAGAGGGGCTCAACACCTATGGCTACACCTTC; CDR3: CSVEEGLNTYGYTF
V: TRBV5-1; D: -; J: TRBJ2-5; size: -; DNA: TGCGCCAGCAGCTTGACGACAGACGAGACCCAGTACTTC; CDR3: CASSLTTDETQYF
V: TRBV7-9; D: -; J: TRBJ2-3; size: -; DNA: TGTGCCAGCAGCCCCCCGAACAATCCGAATACGCAGTATTTT; CDR3: CASSPPNNPNTQYF
V: TRBV7-2; D: TRBD2; J: TRBJ2-7; size: -; DNA: TGTGCCAGCAGCCTTCGCACTCATAGCGGGAGGGCCGCCTACGAGCAGTACTTC; CDR3: CASSLRTHSGRAAYEQYF
V: TRBV28; D: TRBD1; J: TRBJ1-4; size: once; DNA: TGTGCCAGCAGTTCAGGGGGCGCGGCCGAAAAACTGTTTTTT; CDR3: CASSSGGAAEKLFF
V: TRBV2; D: TRBD1; J: TRBJ1-5; size: -; DNA: TGTGCCAGCAGGGCGACAGGGGCGTATCAGCCCCAGCATTTT; CDR3: CASRATGAYQPQHF
V: TRBV7-2; D: -; J: TRBJ2-1; size: -; DNA: TGTGCCAGCAGCTTAACTAGGGGGGCGGGAGCCGAGCAGTTCTTC; CDR3: CASSLTRGAGAEQFF
V: TRBV19; D: TRBD1; J: TRBJ2-7; size: few; DNA: TGTGCCAGTAGTATGGGCGGGACAGGGGCCCTCGAGCAGTACTTC; CDR3: CASSMGGTGALEQYF
V: TRBV10-2; D: -; J: TRBJ2-2; size: -; DNA: TGCGCCAGCAGTGAGTCCCAGAACACCGGGGAGCTGTTTTTT; CDR3: CASSESQNTGELFF
V: TRBV5-1; D: -; J: TRBJ2-5; size: -; DNA: TGCGCCAGCAGACCAGCAGGTCTACAAGAGACCCAGTACTTC; CDR3: CASRPAGLQETQYF
V: TRBV5-4; D: TRBD2; J: TRBJ2-3; size: few; DNA: TGTGCCAGCAGCCGGGGACTAGCGGGATCAAGAAGCACAGATACGCAGTATTTT; CDR3: CASSRGLAGSRSTDTQYF
V: TRBV10-3; D: -; J: TRBJ2-3; size: -; DNA: TGTGCCATCAATCCGACAGGACACGAAGTAAGCACAGATACGCAGTATTTT; CDR3: CAINPTGHEVSTDTQYF
V: TRBV28; D: -; J: TRBJ1-2; size: -; DNA: TGTGCCAGCAGTCTACCGGGGACTGGGGATGGGTATGGCTACACCTTC; CDR3: CASSLPGTGDGYGYTF
V: TRBV7-2; D: -; J: TRBJ1-1; size: -; DNA: TGTGCCAGCAGCCAACAGGGTATTGCTGAAGCTTTCTTT; CDR3: CASSQQGIAEAFF
V: TRBV6-5; D: TRBD1; J: TRBJ2-2; size: once; DNA: TGTGCCAGCAGTTACTCCGGGACAGGGAAAATCGGGGAGCTGTTTTTT; CDR3: CASSYSGTGKIGELFF
V: TRBV7-7; D: -; J: TRBJ1-2; size: -; DNA: TGTGCTAGCAGCTTAGCGCGAGGGGAGGGGATAGGTGGCTACACCTTC; CDR3: CASSLARGEGIGGYTF
V: TRBV12-3/TRBV12-4; D: -; J: TRBJ2-2; size: -; DNA: TGTGCCAGCAGTTTCAGTAACACCGGGGAGCTGTTTTTT; CDR3: CASSFSNTGELFF
V: TRBV9; D: -; J: TRBJ2-3; size: -; DNA: TGTGCCAGCAGCGTAGGAGGGGGTAGCCTGGCAGATACGCAGTATTTT; CDR3: CASSVGGGSLADTQYF
V: TRBV3-1/TRBV3-2; D: -; J: TRBJ2-7; size: -; DNA: TGTGCCAGCAGCCACATACCGGGACAAGACTCCTACGAGCAGTACTTC; CDR3: CASSHIPGQDSYEQYF
V: TRBV4-1; D: TRBD1; J: TRBJ1-4; size: once; DNA: TGCGCCAGCAGCCAAGATTTGGGGACAGGGGGCTGGGAACTGTTTTTT; CDR3: CASSQDLGTGGWELFF